Each of the 25 T cell receptor beta chains below was sequenced from the same sample in a study of cytomegalovirus exposure and HLA in healthy donors. The PCR employed 60 Vbeta primers together with 13 Jbeta primers. Measured with immunoSEQ multiplex PCR; TCRdb has only the in-frame clones, and not every one. The sample contains approximately 150,000 clones, around 80% of which appear only once. Source material: PBMCs. These TCRs come from a woman aged 40-49 years in good health and CMV-seronegative.

The V gene is TRBV11-2, the J gene TRBJ2-2; 10 bases fit TRBD1. With 2 bases clipped from V and 5 bases from J, the junction kept 5 bases outside the gene matches. CDR1 SGHAT and CDR2 FQNNGV come from the germline V gene. The CDR3 length is 16 residues. CDR3 sequence (DNA): TGTGCCAGCAGCTTACCGGGACAGGGGTTGACCGGGGAGCTGTTTTTT. Protein: CASSLPGQGLTGELFF.

V and J are TRBV19 and TRBJ1-2, with D tentatively TRBD1 (6 bases). The V end lost 11 bases, the J end lost 3 bases, and 16 bases lay between the germline ends. This CDR3 spans 13 amino acids. Germline values: CDR1 LNHDA, CDR2 SQIVND (reference sequence). DNA for the CDR3: TGTGCCTCCGGACGGGGGGCGGACTATGGCTACACCTTC. It is translated as CASGRGADYGYTF.

The chain carries TRBV28 and TRBJ1-5; perhaps TRBD1 as D (5 bases). The CDR3 loop spans 14 amino acids. Per germline, CDR1 MDHEN and CDR2 SYDVKM. Between the trimmed V and J ends, which lost 10 bases and 2 bases, there was a span of 15 bases. CDR3 residues: CATRQLIGNQPQHF. The CDR3 DNA sequence: TGTGCCACACGACAGTTGATCGGCAATCAGCCCCAGCATTTT.

This chain connects TRBV6-5 to TRBJ2-3; D unresolved. Germline assignment: CDR1 MNHEY and CDR2 SVGAGI. Trimming left V 8 bases short and J 4 bases short, with 4 bases between. CDR3 length equals 10 residues. The CDR3 DNA follows: TGTGCCAGCCTCCCAGATACGCAGTATTTT. Translated, it gives CASLPDTQYF.

The CDR3: CASSGGETQYF. The CDR3 DNA follows: TGTGCCAGCAGTGGAGGAGAGACCCAGTACTTC. The chain links TRBV2 to TRBJ2-5; D gene uncertain. Germline CDR1 SNHLY, CDR2 FYNNEI. The germline V and J ends were trimmed by 4 bases and 4 bases, with 4 bases remaining between them. CDR3 length: 11 residues. Supplemented by reference TRBV2 and TRBJ2-5, the full variable domain reads EPEVTQTPSHQVTQMGQEVILRCVPISNHLYFYWYRQILGQKVEFLVSFYNNEISEKSEIFDDQFSVERPDGSNFTLKIRSTKLEDSAMYFCASSGGETQYFGPGTRLLVL.

The chain joins TRBV5-6 to TRBJ2-5; 8 bases agree with TRBD2. The CDR3 is made up of 15 amino acids. The germline V gene encodes CDR1 SGHDT and CDR2 YYEEEE. The ends lost 1 base at V and 2 bases at J; junction bases unmatched: 4. CDR3 DNA: TGTGCCAGCAGCTTGACTAGCGGAGGACAAGAGACCCAGTACTTC. Its protein is CASSLTSGGQETQYF.

The chain carries TRBV30 and TRBJ2-3, with a tentative D call TRBD1 (5 bases). CDR1 and CDR2 (germline): GTSNPN, SVGIG (reference sequence). The CDR3 contains 18 residues. V was clipped by 0 bases and J by 4 bases, with 23 bases between them. CDR3 sequence reads: CAWSVMLIAGPRSDTQYF. CDR3 DNA sequence: TGTGCCTGGAGTGTAATGTTGATCGCAGGGCCCAGGTCAGATACGCAGTATTTT.

The CDR3 loop is CASSSVAEVNTEAFF. In DNA, the CDR3 is TGTGCCAGCAGTTCCGTAGCGGAGGTGAACACTGAAGCTTTCTTT. The chain is built from TRBV28 and TRBJ1-1; D remains unclear. Trimming shortened V by 4 bases and J by 0 bases, and 12 bases separated the two germline ends. Germline CDR1 and CDR2: MDHEN and SYDVKM. The CDR3 spans 15 residues. Full variable domain (rest looked up from reference TRBV28 and TRBJ1-1): DVKVTQSSRYLVKRTGEKVFLECVQDMDHENMFWYRQDPGLGLRLIYFSYDVKMKEKGDIPEGYSVSREKKERFSLILESASTNQTSMYLCASSSVAEVNTEAFFGQGTRLTVV.

The V and J genes are TRBV28 and TRBJ1-5; 7 positions match TRBD1. This CDR3 comprises 15 residues. Trimming took 6 bases from V and 3 from J; bases not matched to a gene: 8. Germline CDR1 is MDHEN and CDR2 is SYDVKM. For the CDR3, the DNA is TGTGCCAGCAGCCCTCGGGACAGTCCCAATCAGCCCCAGCATTTT. Protein product: CASSPRDSPNQPQHF.

This chain connects TRBV28 to TRBJ2-5, with D possibly being TRBD2 (6 bases). CDR1 MDHEN and CDR2 SYDVKM come from the germline V gene. This CDR3 is 14 amino acids long. Trimming stripped 7 bases from V and 6 bases from J, with 18 bases between. The CDR3 spells CASTSPGGGQTQYF. The DNA for the CDR3 is TGTGCCAGCACCTCCCCTGGGGGAGGTCAGACCCAGTACTTC.

The CDR3 region has the DNA TGTGCCAGCAGTTCCCTCAGGGGGTGGGTCCGCTCCTCCCTCTATGGCTACACCTTC. It is translated as CASSSLRGWVRSSLYGYTF. The chain couples TRBV28 to TRBJ1-2, with 7 bases lining up with TRBD1. The J segment lost 4 bases and the V segment lost 4 bases, leaving 21 bases of the junction unmatched. Looked up from germline, CDR1 is MDHEN and CDR2 is SYDVKM. The CDR3 has 19 amino acids.

This chain connects TRBV6-4 to TRBJ2-2; 7 bases map to TRBD1. Germline trimming cut 4 bases from V and 3 bases from J; bases unmatched to any gene: 2. This CDR3 contains 14 residues. The germline V gene encodes CDR1 MRHNA and CDR2 SNTAGT. Here the CDR3 reads CASSGGQDTGELFF. CDR3 coding DNA: TGTGCCAGCAGTGGCGGACAGGACACCGGGGAGCTGTTTTTT.

The V gene is TRBV7-8, the J gene TRBJ1-4; D is ambiguous. This CDR3 has 13 amino acids. Trimming cost V 1 base and J 8 bases, with 8 bases left between them. Germline-derived CDR1 and CDR2 are SGHVS and FQNEAQ. The CDR3 DNA follows: TGTGCCAGCAGCTTAGGGGTGAGGGAAAAACTGTTTTTT. This gives the protein CASSLGVREKLFF.

This chain links TRBV11-3 with TRBJ2-5; D is perhaps TRBD1 (6 bases). There are 13 residues in the CDR3. Trimming pared 5 bases from V and 13 bases from J, leaving 20 bases between. The germline V gene encodes CDR1 SGHNT and CDR2 YENEEA. The CDR3 reads CASSPTPDSPGYF. The DNA of the CDR3 is TGTGCCAGCAGCCCCACACCGGACAGCCCTGGGTACTTC.

This chain uses TRBV19 with TRBJ1-1; TRBD1 might be the D (5 bases). The CDR3 spans 12 residues. Trimming took off 6 bases at V and 4 bases at J, with 9 bases between the two ends. Germline CDR1 is LNHDA and CDR2 is SQIVND (reference sequence). CDR3 sequence: CASRSGITEAFF. CDR3 in DNA: TGTGCCAGTAGATCAGGGATCACTGAAGCTTTCTTT.

This clone was detected only a few times. CDR3 DNA sequence: TGTGCCAGCGGGGGAGGGACTAACTATGGCTACACCTTC. Encoded protein: CASGGGTNYGYTF. The J gene is TRBJ1-2, the V gene TRBV6-5, with a possible D match to TRBD1 (5 bases). V dropped 8 bases and J dropped 0 bases, with 10 bases sitting between them. Germline V CDR1 and CDR2: MNHEY, SVGAGI. This CDR3 is 13 amino acids long.

This clone came up a few times. V gene TRBV9 combines with J gene TRBJ1-1; no clear D gene. Germline V gene sequence: CDR1 SGDLS, CDR2 YYNGEE. This CDR3 has 13 amino acids. The V end lost 0 bases, the J end lost 4 bases, and 7 bases lay between the germline ends. The DNA for the CDR3 is TGTGCCAGCAGCGTAGTCGTATCCACTGAAGCTTTCTTT. Its translation is CASSVVVSTEAFF.

The chain links TRBV7-8 to TRBJ1-2, with 8 positions matching TRBD1. CDR3 length: 16 amino acids. Germline assignment: CDR1 SGHVS and CDR2 FQNEAQ. V lost 5 bases to trimming and J lost 7 bases; unmatched junction nucleotides: 15. CDR3 in amino acids: CASSAGTGQSIFGYTF. CDR3 coding DNA: TGTGCCAGCAGCGCCGGGACAGGCCAGTCTATTTTTGGCTACACCTTC.

The CDR3 DNA reads as TGTGCCAGCAGCTTGGGCGGACAGGGCTACAACACCGGGGAGCTGTTTTTT. Encoded protein: CASSLGGQGYNTGELFF. The rearrangement joins TRBV5-6 to TRBJ2-2; 8 bases line up with TRBD1. This CDR3 is 17 amino acids long. Germline CDR1 reads SGHDT; CDR2 reads YYEEEE. The ends lost 0 bases at V and 2 bases at J; junction bases unmatched: 6.

The chain recombines TRBV29-1 with TRBJ2-7, with D possibly matching TRBD2 (6 bases). The CDR3 extends over 13 amino acids. V was clipped by 1 base and J by 2 bases, with 9 bases between them. The germline gives CDR1 SQVTM, CDR2 ANQGSEA. CDR3 sequence (DNA): TGCAGCGTTGAAGGGGGGGAGACCTACGAGCAGTACTTC. It specifies CSVEGGETYEQYF.

The CDR3 reads CASSLAPGVSGNTIYF. Here the CDR3 DNA reads TGTGCCAGCAGCTTAGCGCCGGGGGTTAGTGGAAACACCATATATTTT. The chain uses TRBV7-8 and TRBJ1-3; TRBD1 is a possible D gene (5 bases). Germline V gene sequence: CDR1 SGHVS, CDR2 FQNEAQ. The V end was cut by 0 bases, the J end by 3 bases, with 12 bases between. The length of the CDR3 is 16 residues.

This chain joins TRBV19 and TRBJ1-2, with TRBD1 matching over 9 bases. Germline lookup yields CDR1 LNHDA and CDR2 SQIVND (reference sequence). The ends lost 8 bases at V and 8 bases at J; junction bases unmatched: 12. The CDR3 extends over 14 amino acids. CDR3 sequence: CASRVTGGLRGYTF. The DNA of the CDR3 is TGTGCCAGTCGGGTAACAGGGGGCCTTCGGGGCTACACCTTC.

The chain recombines TRBV5-4 with TRBJ2-7; 9 bases map to TRBD1. J lost 1 base, V lost 0 bases, and 8 bases had no gene match. Per germline, CDR1 SGHNT and CDR2 YYREEE (reference sequence). The CDR3 runs to 17 residues. The CDR3 reads CASSLVIKDRGSYEQYF. The CDR3 DNA follows: TGTGCCAGCAGCTTGGTTATCAAGGACAGGGGTTCCTACGAGCAGTACTTC.

V gene TRBV29-1 combines with J gene TRBJ1-4; D is undetermined. The CDR3 spans 13 residues. V was pared by 5 bases and J by 4 bases, with 11 bases between. Per the germline V gene, CDR1 is SQVTM and CDR2 is ANQGSEA. CDR3 sequence (DNA): TGCAGCGTTAAAACTGGTAGTAATGAAAAACTGTTTTTT. This encodes CSVKTGSNEKLFF.

The chain employs TRBV25-1 and TRBJ2-1, with D possibly matching TRBD1 (6 bases). This CDR3 spans 15 amino acids. Deletions cut 3 bases from V and 6 bases from J, with 15 bases between. From germline, CDR1 is MGHDK and CDR2 SYGVNS. In DNA form, the CDR3 reads TGTGCCAGCAGTGACCAGGGGCGAAGCTTCAATGAGCAGTTCTTC. Translation gives CASSDQGRSFNEQFF.